The 7 T cell receptor beta chains in this list originate from one sample, sequenced in a study of blood T cell repertoires in COVID-19 (dated by TCRdb to the early 2020s). The library came from the immunoSEQ multiplex PCR assay. TCRdb took this table from immuneACCESS and kept in-frame rearrangements with V and J called. Such tables lack part of the clones; where checked against another copy, unresolved V genes explain under half of the gap, and the rest is unexplained. The table for this sample lists just over 150,000 clones; 75% to 90% of them were counted only once. The top ten clones comprise around 3.2% of the sample. The sequenced sample was peripheral blood. These receptor sequences come from a human donor with acute or convalescent COVID-19. The donor label of this sample is uncertain.

This chain links TRBV30 with TRBJ1-2; maybe TRBD1 (5 bases). Germline V CDR1 and CDR2: GTSNPN, SVGIG (reference sequence). The CDR3 runs 14 residues. V gave up 8 bases and J gave up 2 bases, with 18 bases separating them. CDR3 in amino acids: CAGTLQTRNYGYTF. The CDR3 region has the DNA TGTGCCGGGACCCTTCAGACAAGAAACTATGGCTACACCTTC.

The genes are TRBV7-2 and TRBJ2-5; 7 bases are shared with TRBD1. This CDR3 is built from 16 residues. CDR1 is SGHTA and CDR2 is FQGNSA in the germline V gene. V lost 5 bases to trimming and J lost 1 base; unmatched junction nucleotides: 10. DNA of the CDR3: TGTGCCAGCAGCGCAGACAGGGTTCTTTTCCAAGAGACCCAGTACTTC. Translating it yields CASSADRVLFQETQYF.

V gene TRBV19 combines with J gene TRBJ2-5, with D hard to call. V shed 5 bases and J shed 1 base, with 14 bases lying between them. The CDR3 loop spans 15 amino acids. Germline V gives CDR1 LNHDA, CDR2 SQIVND (reference sequence). CDR3 loop: CASSYTRGSQETQYF. CDR3 nucleotide sequence: TGTGCCAGTAGTTACACGAGAGGATCCCAAGAGACCCAGTACTTC.

The chain is built from TRBV9 and TRBJ2-1; D possibly corresponds to TRBD1 (6 bases). With 3 bases removed from V and 2 bases from J, the gap between germline ends came to 12 bases. This CDR3 region has 15 residues. Germline loops: CDR1 SGDLS, CDR2 YYNGEE. The CDR3 region is CASSATGKAYNEQFF. The CDR3 nucleotides read TGTGCCAGCAGCGCAACAGGGAAGGCCTACAATGAGCAGTTCTTC.

The V gene is TRBV27, the J gene TRBJ2-5, with 7 bases identical to TRBD2. The germline V gene encodes CDR1 MNHEY and CDR2 SMNVEV (reference sequence). This CDR3 region has 15 residues. With 5 bases clipped from V and 0 bases from J, the junction kept 6 bases outside the gene matches. CDR3 sequence: CASSHPGGNQETQYF. The CDR3 nucleotides are TGTGCCAGCAGTCACCCGGGGGGAAACCAAGAGACCCAGTACTTC.

The chain couples TRBV5-1 to TRBJ2-3; 8 bases are a match to TRBD2. CDR3 length equals 16 residues. CDR1 and CDR2 (germline): SGHRS, YFSETQ. V shed 0 bases and J 1 base; nucleotides not matched to a gene: 4. CDR3 DNA sequence: TGCGCCAGCAGCTTGGGGCAAGCGGGGGGCACAGATACGCAGTATTTT. It translates to CASSLGQAGGTDTQYF.

This chain links TRBV14 with TRBJ2-2; 10 nucleotides align to TRBD1. The V gene's germline CDR1 is SGHDN and CDR2 FVKESK. Trimming cost V 1 base and J 5 bases; bases outside gene matches: 4. The length of the CDR3 is 16 residues. CDR3 sequence (DNA): TGTGCCAGCAGCCAAGCCCGGACAGGGGGGACCGGGGAGCTGTTTTTT. Protein sequence: CASSQARTGGTGELFF. Full variable domain (missing parts from reference TRBV14 and TRBJ2-2): EAGVTQFPSHSVIEKGQTVTLRCDPISGHDNLYWYRRVMGKEIKFLLHFVKESKQDESGMPNNRFLAERTGGTYSTLKVQPAELEDSGVYFCASSQARTGGTGELFFGEGSRLTVL.